The 14 T cell receptor beta chains listed next were all sequenced from one sample in a study of human T cells and chemical hapten exposure. Time point of the sample: patch test 3, about 24 weeks after DPC sensitization. The treatment is: therapeutic diphenylcyclopropenone sensitization with weekly scalp DPC. TCRdb used MiXCR to reprocess the RACE reads, holding one entry per CDR3 protein. The sample has about 64,000 distinct CDR3 sequences, approximately 10% seen once; the top ten hold roughly 2.3%. The sample here was whole blood, taken in connection with sensitization to the hapten diphenylcyclopropenone (DPC). Source of these receptors: a woman aged 25-40 years with alopecia areata. Some clones in this sample may be carry-over from other donors' samples.

The rearrangement links TRBV2 to TRBJ1-2; D uncertain. The V end lost 10 bases, the J end lost 2 bases, and 17 bases lay between the germline ends. The CDR3 runs 14 residues. The germline V gene has CDR1 SNHLY and CDR2 FYNNEI. The CDR3 sequence is CATTNDRVNYGYTF. CDR3 bases: TGTGCCACCACTAATGATAGGGTAAACTATGGCTACACCTTC.

This clonotype was seen a handful of times. At one boundary the junction diverges from the germline segment, which might be a read error. The CDR3 DNA sequence: TGTGCCAGCAGTTTTAGGGGGGCGCCCCGGGAGACACAGTACTTC. Translating gives CASSFRGAPRETQYF. The chain links TRBV28 to TRBJ2-5; perhaps D is TRBD1 or TRBD2 (6 bases each). Germline loops: CDR1 MDHEN, CDR2 SYDVKM. This CDR3 has 15 amino acids.

This clonotype was seen at least ten times. V gene TRBV6-1 combines with J gene TRBJ2-1, with 10 nucleotides matching TRBD2. Germline CDR1 reads MNHNS; CDR2 reads SASEGT. With 3 bases clipped from V and 7 bases from J, the junction kept 9 bases outside the gene matches. This CDR3 contains 16 residues. CDR3 sequence reads: CASSEGGSGRLNEQFF. Written as DNA, the CDR3 is TGTGCCAGCAGTGAGGGGGGTAGCGGGAGGTTAAATGAGCAGTTCTTC.

Only a few counts were recorded for this clonotype. DNA for the CDR3: TGTGCCAGCAGTTCCACCCCTGGCGGGGGCTCCTACAATGAGCAGTTCTTC. The encoded protein is CASSSTPGGGSYNEQFF. The genes are TRBV12-3 or TRBV12-4 and TRBJ2-1; TRBD2 aligns across 7 bases. This CDR3 is built from 17 residues. The V and J ends lost 4 bases and 0 bases, in that order; junction bases with no gene match: 9.

This clonotype was seen ten or more times. V usage is TRBV5-4 and J usage is TRBJ2-2, with D possibly TRBD2 on 6 matching bases. Germline assignment: CDR1 SGHNT and CDR2 YYREEE (reference sequence). The CDR3 contains 14 residues. Deletions cut 4 bases from V and 3 bases from J, with 10 bases between. The CDR3 is CASSPGLHTGELFF. CDR3 nucleotide sequence: TGTGCCAGCAGCCCGGGACTGCACACCGGGGAGCTGTTTTTT.

In DNA, the CDR3 is TGTGCCAGCAGCCGGGACAGGAGCTCTGGAAACACCATATATTTT. Translated: CASSRDRSSGNTIYF. This rearrangement joins TRBV2 to TRBJ1-3; 8 bases match TRBD1. Germline values: CDR1 SNHLY, CDR2 FYNNEI. The length of the CDR3 is 15 residues. The junction had 4 bases not matched to a gene; V was cut back by 6 bases and J by 0 bases.

The genes are TRBV12-3 or TRBV12-4 and TRBJ1-1; tentative D call: TRBD1 (5 bases). The length of the CDR3 is 14 residues. The ends were cut back, 5 bases at V and 5 bases at J, with 15 bases in the middle. The CDR3 loop reads CASSPLSGLTEAFF. CDR3 nucleotide sequence: TGTGCCAGCAGTCCGTTATCGGGGCTAACTGAAGCTTTCTTT.

The CDR3 reads CASKPRDTSNYGYTF. The CDR3 coding sequence is TGTGCCAGTAAACCCCGGGACACGTCTAACTATGGCTACACCTTC. The chain joins TRBV19 to TRBJ1-2; TRBD1 might be the D (6 bases). In germline, CDR1 is LNHDA, CDR2 SQIVND (reference sequence). V was pared by 7 bases and J by 0 bases, with 15 bases between. The CDR3 totals 15 residues.

This clonotype was observed a handful of times. The J gene is TRBJ2-6, the V gene TRBV7-3; no clear D gene. Trimming shortened V by 0 bases and J by 2 bases, and 5 bases separated the two germline ends. Germline lookup yields CDR1 SGHTA and CDR2 FQGTGA. The CDR3 totals 15 residues. The CDR3 nucleotides read TGTGCCAGCAGCTTAACGGGGACTGGGGCCAACGTCCTGACTTTC. Encoded protein: CASSLTGTGANVLTF.

Ten or more counts support this clonotype. V and J are TRBV7-3 and TRBJ2-5; tentative D call: TRBD1 (6 bases). Germline CDR1 SGHTA, CDR2 FQGTGA. V was shortened by 1 base and J by 3 bases, with 6 bases between the two germline ends. This CDR3 spans 13 amino acids. The CDR3 region is CASSLKGEETQYF. CDR3 nucleotide sequence: TGTGCCAGCAGCTTAAAGGGGGAAGAGACCCAGTACTTC.

This clonotype was seen a few times. The gene calls are TRBV5-4 and TRBJ1-2, with TRBD1 as a possible D gene (6 bases). CDR1 and CDR2 (germline): SGHNT, YYREEE (reference sequence). Trimming removed 1 base from V and 4 bases from J, with 11 bases in between. The CDR3 is 14 residues long. CDR3 nucleotide sequence: TGTGCCAGCAGCTTGAAAGGACAGAGCTATGGCTACACCTTC. This gives the protein CASSLKGQSYGYTF.

This chain uses TRBV3-1 with TRBJ2-7, with 9 bases matching TRBD1. Unmatched junction bases numbered 4, after V lost 4 bases and J lost 3 bases. CDR1 is LGHDT, CDR2 YNNKEL, per germline (reference sequence). The CDR3 consists of 14 residues. The CDR3 loop reads CASSRAGQGYEQYF. As DNA, the CDR3 is TGTGCCAGCAGCCGCGCGGGACAGGGCTACGAGCAGTACTTC.

The chain is built from TRBV12-3 or TRBV12-4 and TRBJ2-5; D may correspond to TRBD1 or TRBD2 (5 bases each). Trimming took off 3 bases at V and 8 bases at J, with 7 bases between the two ends. The CDR3 spans 11 residues. CDR3 region: CASSLGPTQYF. DNA for the CDR3: TGTGCCAGCAGTTTGGGACCTACCCAGTACTTC.

This chain connects TRBV10-3 to TRBJ2-4; possibly TRBD1 for D (5 bases). The length of the CDR3 is 15 residues. Between the trimmed V and J ends, which lost 8 bases and 3 bases, there was a span of 17 bases. CDR1 and CDR2 (germline): ENHRY, SYGVKD. CDR3 residues: CAIGDSRTDKNIQYF. Here the CDR3 DNA reads TGTGCCATCGGAGACAGCCGAACCGACAAAAACATTCAGTACTTC.